The present entry profiles one TCR beta chain with its context. Its antigen remains unknown. The sample belongs to a study of tumor and adjacent non-tumor tissue in lung cancer. Points from the study as a whole: Significantly higher TCR diversity was found in tumor than normal lung.

TCRbeta libraries were built with three rounds of nested PCR, modified from ARM-PCR. TCRdb re-derived calls from the multiplex PCR reads in MiXCR, one entry per CDR3 protein. Of more than 60,000 distinct CDR3 sequences listed, under 80% are singletons. This sample's RNA came from whole unsorted tissue. The normal lung tissue was taken more than 3 cm from the tumor edge. CDR1 is DFQATT and CDR2 is SNEGSKA in the germline V gene (reference sequence). This CDR3 comprises 13 residues. The TCR originated in a man in his fifties or sixties with non-small cell lung cancer. Sequencing used distant non-tumor lung tissue. This chain uses TRBV20-1 with TRBJ2-3; TRBD2 aligns across 12 bases. CDR3: CTVTSGRTDTQYF. The DNA for the CDR3 is TGCACTGTGACTAGCGGGAGAACAGATACGCAGTATTTT.